Shown below are 15 T cell receptor beta chains from a single sample sequenced in a study of T cell responses to AZD1222 COVID-19 vaccine. TCRdb keeps only in-frame clones here, not all; method: immunoSEQ multiplex PCR. The sample has around 100,000 clones; roughly 84% are singletons. The sequenced sample was peripheral blood, obtained on day 0 of AZD1222 vaccination. The receptor set was obtained from an adult in good health.

This chain connects TRBV5-8 to TRBJ2-2; D may correspond to TRBD1 or TRBD2 (5 bases each). The CDR3 length is 15 residues. Germline loops: CDR1 SGHTS, CDR2 YDEGEE. Trimming took 0 bases from V and 3 from J, leaving 9 bases between them. This CDR3 reads CASSLAGLDTGELFF. In DNA, the CDR3 is TGTGCCAGCAGCTTGGCGGGGCTGGACACCGGGGAGCTGTTTTTT.

This chain links TRBV2 with TRBJ2-6; D not certain. CDR1 SNHLY and CDR2 FYNNEI come from the germline V gene. CDR3 length: 15 amino acids. V lost 2 bases to trimming and J lost 8 bases, with 13 bases between them. CDR3 DNA: TGTGCCAGCAGTGAATGGGGTGGTCCGACCAACGTCCTGACTTTC. Translating it yields CASSEWGGPTNVLTF.

The chain recombines TRBV7-8 with TRBJ2-2; TRBD1 agrees at 7 bases. The CDR3 sequence is 16 residues long. V shed 3 bases, J shed 7 bases, and the junction held 11 bases outside the gene matches. Per germline, CDR1 SGHVS and CDR2 FQNEAQ. This chain's CDR3 is CASSLEQTGHSGELFF. CDR3 sequence (DNA): TGTGCCAGCAGCTTGGAACAGACAGGGCATAGCGGGGAGCTGTTTTTT.

This clone was recorded once. V and J are TRBV5-1 and TRBJ1-5; D unresolved. The CDR3 extends over 16 amino acids. The V end lost 0 bases, the J end lost 6 bases, and 16 bases lay between the germline ends. Germline V gene data show CDR1 as SGHRS and CDR2 as YFSETQ. CDR3 region: CASSLGPGPGPQPQHF. Written as DNA, the CDR3 is TGCGCCAGCAGCTTGGGCCCCGGGCCCGGCCCTCAGCCCCAGCATTTT.

The chain links TRBV9 to TRBJ2-5; 15 nucleotides align to TRBD2. The CDR3 covers 16 residues. J lost 3 bases, V lost 2 bases, and 2 bases had no gene match. CDR1 and CDR2 from the germline V gene are SGDLS and YYNGEE. DNA for the CDR3: TGTGCCAGCAGCGTGGGACTAGCGGGAGGAGAAGAGACCCAGTACTTC. It is translated as CASSVGLAGGEETQYF.

This clone occurred once. The V gene is TRBV30, the J gene TRBJ1-2; the D is unclear. This CDR3 is 13 amino acids long. In germline, CDR1 is GTSNPN, CDR2 SVGIG (reference sequence). Trimming pared 0 bases from V and 5 bases from J, leaving 10 bases between. This CDR3 is CAWSVQTDYGYTF. The CDR3 DNA follows: TGTGCCTGGAGTGTACAGACGGATTATGGCTACACCTTC.

J is TRBJ1-2 and V is TRBV5-1; 8 nucleotides agree with TRBD1. J was trimmed by 5 bases and V by 0 bases; bases with no gene match: 6. Looked up from germline, CDR1 is SGHRS and CDR2 is YFSETQ. The CDR3 covers 15 residues. CDR3 DNA sequence: TGCGCCAGCAGCTTGGAGCCAGGGGGCGGGTATGGCTACACCTTC. As protein: CASSLEPGGGYGYTF.

This clone was found a few times. This chain joins TRBV5-5 and TRBJ2-1, with TRBD2 identical over 9 bases. The germline V gene has CDR1 SGHKS and CDR2 YYEKEE (reference sequence). V lost 5 bases and J lost 3; bases outside the gene matches: 6. The CDR3 totals 15 residues. The CDR3 is CASRVGTSFYNEQFF. DNA for the CDR3: TGTGCCAGCAGAGTTGGGACTAGCTTCTACAATGAGCAGTTCTTC.

The chain has TRBV11-3 and TRBJ2-7; D tentatively reads TRBD1 or TRBD2 (5 bases each). Germline V CDR1 and CDR2: SGHNT, YENEEA. CDR3 length: 16 residues. Trimming took off 0 bases at V and 4 bases at J, with 16 bases between the two ends. DNA for the CDR3: TGTGCCAGCAGCTTAGATCCGGGGACGGCCCCTTACGAGCAGTACGTC. Amino acid sequence: CASSLDPGTAPYEQYV.

Sample share makes this clone medium-sized. The same CDR3 is also encoded by other DNA sequences in this sample. The rearrangement links TRBV5-1 to TRBJ2-3, with 13 bases lining up with TRBD2. V shed 0 bases and J 5 bases; nucleotides not matched to a gene: 6. CDR3 size: 17 residues. Germline values: CDR1 SGHRS, CDR2 YFSETQ. CDR3 sequence: CASSLALAGGPQDTQYF. In nucleotides, the CDR3 is TGCGCCAGCAGCTTGGCACTAGCGGGGGGGCCGCAAGATACGCAGTATTTT.

The chain combines TRBV28 with TRBJ1-1; D call uncertain. CDR3 length equals 13 residues. The V gene lost 2 bases and the J gene lost 6 bases, with 10 bases spanning the gap. The germline V gene encodes CDR1 MDHEN and CDR2 SYDVKM. Here the CDR3 reads CASSLGTTPEAFF. In DNA form, the CDR3 reads TGTGCCAGCAGTTTAGGCACGACCCCTGAAGCTTTCTTT.

The chain joins TRBV6-4 to TRBJ2-1, with D perhaps being TRBD1 or TRBD2 (6 bases each). The germline gives CDR1 MRHNA, CDR2 SNTAGT. CDR3 length: 15 residues. V shed 4 bases and J shed 2 bases, with 12 bases lying between them. CDR3 nucleotide sequence: TGTGCCAGCAGTGCTGAGGGGGGAACCTACAATGAGCAGTTCTTC. It is translated as CASSAEGGTYNEQFF.

V and J are TRBV12-3 or TRBV12-4 and TRBJ1-2; D remains ambiguous. This CDR3 is built from 13 residues. V shed 1 base and J shed 4 bases, with 7 bases lying between them. The CDR3 region has the DNA TGTGCCAGCAGTTTAGGGGCCTTCTATGGCTACACCTTC. Encoded protein: CASSLGAFYGYTF.

V is TRBV24-1 and J is TRBJ1-1, with a possible D match to TRBD1 (5 bases). The CDR3 totals 13 residues. Trimming removed 1 base at V and 11 bases at J, with 13 bases between. CDR1 is KGHDR and CDR2 is SFDVKD in the germline V gene. CDR3 sequence reads: CATSDFRTREAFF. The CDR3 nucleotides read TGTGCCACCAGTGATTTTCGGACCAGGGAGGCTTTCTTT.

This chain connects TRBV11-3 to TRBJ2-4; 10 bases are shared with TRBD1. The germline V gene has CDR1 SGHNT and CDR2 YENEEA. Losses at the gene ends were 4 bases for V and 2 bases for J; bases not matched to a gene: 11. This CDR3 has 18 amino acids. In DNA, the CDR3 is TGTGCCAGCAGCTCGACAGGGGGCTCGCATTTTTCCAAAAACATTCAGTACTTC. Protein: CASSSTGGSHFSKNIQYF.